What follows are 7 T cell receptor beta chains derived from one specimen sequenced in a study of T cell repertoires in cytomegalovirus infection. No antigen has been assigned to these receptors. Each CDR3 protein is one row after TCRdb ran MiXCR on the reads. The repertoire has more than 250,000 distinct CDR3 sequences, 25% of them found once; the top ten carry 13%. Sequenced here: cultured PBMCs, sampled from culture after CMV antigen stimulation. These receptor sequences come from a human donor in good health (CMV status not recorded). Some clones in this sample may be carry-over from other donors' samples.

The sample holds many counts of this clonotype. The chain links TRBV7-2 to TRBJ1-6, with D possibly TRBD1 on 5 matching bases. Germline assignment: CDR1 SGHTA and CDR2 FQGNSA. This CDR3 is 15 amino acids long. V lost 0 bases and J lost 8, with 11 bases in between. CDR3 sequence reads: CASSLAGQGDSPLHF. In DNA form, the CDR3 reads TGTGCCAGCAGCTTAGCGGGGCAGGGCGATTCACCCCTCCACTTT.

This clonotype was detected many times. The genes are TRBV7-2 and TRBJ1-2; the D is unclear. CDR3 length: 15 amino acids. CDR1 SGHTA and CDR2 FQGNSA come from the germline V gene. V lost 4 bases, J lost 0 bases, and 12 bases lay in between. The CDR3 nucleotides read TGTGCCAGCAGCTCCCGGGGAAGATCTAACTATGGCTACACCTTC. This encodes CASSSRGRSNYGYTF.

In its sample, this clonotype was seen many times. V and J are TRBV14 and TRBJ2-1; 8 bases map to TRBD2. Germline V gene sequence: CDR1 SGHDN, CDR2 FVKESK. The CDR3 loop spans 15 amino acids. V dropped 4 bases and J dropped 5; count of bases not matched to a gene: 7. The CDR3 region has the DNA TGTGCCAGCAGCCCCACCCAGACTAGCGACAATGAGCAGTTCTTC. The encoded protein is CASSPTQTSDNEQFF. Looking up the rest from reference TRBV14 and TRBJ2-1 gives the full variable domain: EAGVTQFPSHSVIEKGQTVTLRCDPISGHDNLYWYRRVMGKEIKFLLHFVKESKQDESGMPNNRFLAERTGGTYSTLKVQPAELEDSGVYFCASSPTQTSDNEQFFGPGTRLTVL.

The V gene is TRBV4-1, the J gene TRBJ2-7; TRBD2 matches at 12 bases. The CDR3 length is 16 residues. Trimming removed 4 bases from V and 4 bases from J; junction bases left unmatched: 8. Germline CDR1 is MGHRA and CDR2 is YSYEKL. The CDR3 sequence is CASSRPTSGSRYEQYF. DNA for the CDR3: TGCGCCAGCAGCCGCCCGACTAGCGGGAGTAGGTACGAGCAGTACTTC.

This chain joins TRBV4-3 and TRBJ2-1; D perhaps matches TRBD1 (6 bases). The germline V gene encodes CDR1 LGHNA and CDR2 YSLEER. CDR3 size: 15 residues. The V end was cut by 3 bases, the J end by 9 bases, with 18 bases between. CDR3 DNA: TGCGCCAGCAGCCAGGAAATACAGGGTACAGGTGAGCAGTTCTTC. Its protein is CASSQEIQGTGEQFF.

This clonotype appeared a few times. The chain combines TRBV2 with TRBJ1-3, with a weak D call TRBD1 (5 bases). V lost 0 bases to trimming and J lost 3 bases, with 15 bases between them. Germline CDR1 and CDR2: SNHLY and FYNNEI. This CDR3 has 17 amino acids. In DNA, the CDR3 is TGTGCCAGCAGTGAAGCTGGTGGAGGGGCAATTGGAAACACCATATATTTT. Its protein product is CASSEAGGGAIGNTIYF.

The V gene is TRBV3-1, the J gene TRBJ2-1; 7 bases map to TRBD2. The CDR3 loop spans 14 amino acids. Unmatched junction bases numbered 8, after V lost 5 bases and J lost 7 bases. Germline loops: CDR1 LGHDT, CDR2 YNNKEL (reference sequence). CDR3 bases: TGTGCCAGCAGCGATAGGACTAGTGTGAATGAGCAGTTCTTC. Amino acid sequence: CASSDRTSVNEQFF.